The 29 T cell receptor beta chains below were found in one sample sequenced in a study of shared clonotypes between healthy human individuals. Assay: immunoSEQ multiplex PCR; the TCRdb copy retains only in-frame clones and omits some. This repertoire shows around 750,000 clones, about 74% found once; its top ten account for 1.5% to 2%. The material sequenced was memory CD4+ T cells sorted from blood. The subset here: CD45RA-negative fraction. These receptors were taken from a woman aged 30 to 39 in good health.

V is TRBV23-1 and J is TRBJ2-5; D perhaps matches TRBD1 (6 bases). TRBV23-1 is designated an ORF whose function remains uncertain. V lost 0 bases and J lost 4, with 15 bases in between. The CDR3 consists of 16 residues. The CDR3 region has the DNA TGCGCCAGCAGTCAATCAGTACAGGGTTGGGCAGAGACCCAGTACTTC. This sequence encodes CASSQSVQGWAETQYF.

The CDR3 is CASSGPSGSYNEQFF. The CDR3 nucleotides read TGTGCCAGCAGTGGGCCCAGCGGGAGCTACAATGAGCAGTTCTTC. The chain has TRBV2 and TRBJ2-1, with 8 bases lining up with TRBD2. Per the germline V gene, CDR1 is SNHLY and CDR2 is FYNNEI. J was trimmed by 3 bases and V by 4 bases; bases with no gene match: 5. The CDR3 contains 15 residues. Full variable domain (missing parts from reference TRBV2 and TRBJ2-1): EPEVTQTPSHQVTQMGQEVILRCVPISNHLYFYWYRQILGQKVEFLVSFYNNEISEKSEIFDDQFSVERPDGSNFTLKIRSTKLEDSAMYFCASSGPSGSYNEQFFGPGTRLTVL.

There are a few counts of this clone. V and J are TRBV7-9 and TRBJ2-3; 11 nucleotides match TRBD2. Germline loops: CDR1 SEHNR, CDR2 FQNEAQ (reference sequence). The CDR3 covers 15 residues. V trimming: 3 bases; J trimming: 5 bases; junction bases outside the gene matches: 4. Here the CDR3 DNA reads TGTGCCAGCAGCTTTGCTAGCGGGAGGTTAGATACGCAGTATTTT. This codes for CASSFASGRLDTQYF.

This chain joins TRBV5-4 and TRBJ2-5, with D possibly matching TRBD1 (6 bases). The germline gives CDR1 SGHNT, CDR2 YYREEE (reference sequence). The CDR3 has 14 residues. Trimming removed 4 bases from V and 5 bases from J, with 15 bases in between. In DNA, the CDR3 is TGTGCCAGCAGCCGAACAGGGTCAGCGGAGACCCAGTACTTC. It codes for CASSRTGSAETQYF.

The chain has TRBV19 and TRBJ1-5; D not certain. Germline CDR1 is LNHDA and CDR2 is SQIVND (reference sequence). The germline V and J ends were trimmed by 9 bases and 5 bases, with 11 bases remaining between them. The CDR3 loop spans 12 amino acids. This CDR3 reads CASTEGYQPQHF. In DNA, the CDR3 is TGTGCCAGCACGGAGGGTTATCAGCCCCAGCATTTT.

This clone was seen just once. The V gene is TRBV7-2, the J gene TRBJ2-5; no firm D call. This CDR3 has 11 residues. V was trimmed by 5 bases and J by 5 bases, leaving 6 bases between them. In germline, CDR1 is SGHTA, CDR2 FQGNSA. CDR3 nucleotide sequence: TGTGCCAGCAGCCTGACGGAGACCCAGTACTTC. It encodes CASSLTETQYF. Based on the CDR3 plus reference TRBV7-2 and TRBJ2-5, the full variable domain is GAGVSQSPSNKVTEKGKDVELRCDPISGHTALYWYRQSLGQGLEFLIYFQGNSAPDKSGLPSDRFSAERTGGSVSTLTIQRTQQEDSAVYLCASSLTETQYFGPGTRLLVL.

This clone was seen only a few times. The V gene is TRBV10-2, the J gene TRBJ2-1, with 7 bases aligning to TRBD2. V shed 5 bases, J shed 4 bases, and the junction held 11 bases outside the gene matches. Germline V gene sequence: CDR1 WSHSY, CDR2 SAAADI. This CDR3 contains 16 residues. The CDR3 sequence: CASSLGQAGSYNEQFF. CDR3 sequence (DNA): TGCGCCAGCAGTCTCGGGCAAGCGGGGAGTTACAATGAGCAGTTCTTC.

The chain couples TRBV6-5 to TRBJ1-1, with 7 positions matching TRBD1. Germline-derived CDR1 and CDR2 are MNHEY and SVGAGI. This CDR3 has 15 amino acids. The V and J ends lost 5 bases and 6 bases, in that order; junction bases with no gene match: 12. CDR3 amino acids: CASSSSRQGSAEAFF. The DNA for the CDR3 is TGTGCCAGCAGTAGCAGTAGACAGGGTAGTGCTGAAGCTTTCTTT.

The CDR3 is CSVGTGDNYGYTF. DNA of the CDR3: TGCAGCGTTGGGACAGGCGATAACTATGGCTACACCTTC. This sequence joins TRBV29-1 and TRBJ1-2, with 7 bases that match TRBD1. Germline CDR1 SQVTM, CDR2 ANQGSEA. The CDR3 totals 13 residues. J was trimmed by 1 base and V by 4 bases; bases with no gene match: 3.

V usage is TRBV6-5 and J usage is TRBJ2-1; the D is unclear. This CDR3 is 14 amino acids long. Germline-derived CDR1 and CDR2 are MNHEY and SVGAGI. The V and J ends lost 6 bases and 8 bases respectively, with 17 bases between them. The CDR3 is CASSPRLITHEQFF. The CDR3 DNA sequence: TGTGCCAGCAGCCCGAGACTCATTACACATGAGCAGTTCTTC.

The rearrangement links TRBV28 to TRBJ1-5, with a weak D call TRBD1 (6 bases). CDR1 is MDHEN, CDR2 SYDVKM, per germline. The CDR3 runs 16 residues. The V gene lost 7 bases and the J gene lost 6 bases, with 22 bases spanning the gap. CDR3 DNA sequence: TGTGCCAGCAAAATCCGGGGGGGCGAGGAGGTTCAGCCCCAGCATTTT. Encoded protein: CASKIRGGEEVQPQHF.

V usage is TRBV30 and J usage is TRBJ2-3; D might be TRBD2 (5 bases). Trimming removed 3 bases at V and 5 bases at J, with 12 bases between. CDR3 length: 13 amino acids. Germline CDR1 is GTSNPN and CDR2 is SVGIG (reference sequence). CDR3 loop: CAWRIPSLDTQYF. The CDR3 nucleotides read TGTGCCTGGAGGATCCCTAGCTTAGATACGCAGTATTTT.

This chain's CDR3 is CASSWSGTGELFF. CDR3 coding DNA: TGTGCCAGCAGCTGGAGCGGGACCGGGGAGCTGTTTTTT. The V gene is TRBV5-5, the J gene TRBJ2-2, with D perhaps matching TRBD2 (6 bases). The V end was cut by 3 bases, the J end by 5 bases, with 8 bases between. This CDR3 has 13 residues. CDR1 and CDR2 from the germline V gene are SGHKS and YYEKEE (reference sequence). Together with reference TRBV5-5 and TRBJ2-2, the CDR3 gives the full variable domain: DAGVTQSPTHLIKTRGQQVTLRCSPISGHKSVSWYQQVLGQGPQFIFQYYEKEERGRGNFPDRFSARQFPNYSSELNVNALLLGDSALYLCASSWSGTGELFFGEGSRLTVL.

The chain is built from TRBV30 and TRBJ2-1; D is possibly TRBD2 (6 bases). This CDR3 region has 16 residues. Looked up from germline, CDR1 is GTSNPN and CDR2 is SVGIG (reference sequence). V lost 0 bases and J 2 bases, leaving 14 bases between the germline ends. The CDR3 nucleotides read TGTGCCTGGAGTGTTCCACGGGACTTTACCTACAATGAGCAGTTCTTC. It specifies CAWSVPRDFTYNEQFF.

Of note for this clone: The same CDR3 is also encoded by other DNA sequences in this sample. This chain connects TRBV19 to TRBJ1-5, with 8 nucleotides matching TRBD1. The CDR3 runs to 14 residues. V was pared by 6 bases and J by 2 bases, with 3 bases of the junction left unmatched. CDR1 and CDR2 from the germline V gene are LNHDA and SQIVND (reference sequence). CDR3 residues: CASSGTGGNQPQHF. CDR3 nucleotide sequence: TGTGCCAGTAGCGGGACAGGTGGCAATCAGCCCCAGCATTTT.

The J gene is TRBJ2-2, the V gene TRBV7-8, with D perhaps TRBD1 (5 bases). This CDR3 comprises 17 residues. Per germline, CDR1 SGHVS and CDR2 FQNEAQ. The germline V and J ends were trimmed by 2 bases and 0 bases, with 13 bases remaining between them. CDR3 bases: TGTGCCAGCAGCTTAAGGGGTCGGCAATCGAACACCGGGGAGCTGTTTTTT. It specifies CASSLRGRQSNTGELFF.

The CDR3 protein is CASSPRGSFSYGYTF. As DNA, the CDR3 is TGTGCCAGCTCACCTCGAGGGTCCTTCTCTTATGGCTACACCTTC. The rearrangement uses TRBV18 and TRBJ1-2; no firm D call. The CDR3 has 15 residues. Germline CDR1 KGHSH, CDR2 LQKENI. V was pared by 3 bases and J by 5 bases, with 16 bases between.

The chain links TRBV7-9 to TRBJ2-7; possibly TRBD2 for D (5 bases). With 4 bases removed from V and 0 bases from J, the gap between germline ends came to 13 bases. Germline lookup yields CDR1 SEHNR and CDR2 FQNEAQ (reference sequence). CDR3 length equals 15 residues. CDR3 nucleotide sequence: TGTGCCAGCAGCTGGGGAGATCTGAGCTCCTACGAGCAGTACTTC. It translates to CASSWGDLSSYEQYF.

In this sample, this clone turned up once. CDR3 coding DNA: TGTGCCAGCAGCCATCCCGGCCGCAGGGACAGGGCCTCTCAGCCCCAGCATTTT. This gives the protein CASSHPGRRDRASQPQHF. The gene calls are TRBV7-2 and TRBJ1-5; 9 bases agree with TRBD1. The germline V gene has CDR1 SGHTA and CDR2 FQGNSA. J was trimmed by 6 bases and V by 5 bases; bases with no gene match: 17. The CDR3 is 18 residues long.

The chain is built from TRBV7-9 and TRBJ1-1; D not resolved. The CDR3 consists of 13 residues. From germline, CDR1 is SEHNR and CDR2 FQNEAQ (reference sequence). Trimming left V 0 bases short and J 10 bases short, with 12 bases between. The CDR3 here is CASSLAGGGTAFF. The CDR3 bases are TGTGCCAGCAGCTTAGCGGGAGGTGGTACAGCTTTCTTT.

The chain links TRBV29-1 to TRBJ2-5; 8 nucleotides align to TRBD1. The CDR3 loop spans 12 amino acids. The V and J ends lost 6 bases and 5 bases, in that order; junction bases with no gene match: 5. CDR1 is SQVTM and CDR2 is ANQGSEA in the germline V gene. In nucleotides, the CDR3 is TGCAGCGTCGAGGGGGACAGGGAGACCCAGTACTTC. It translates to CSVEGDRETQYF. The entire variable domain, with the rest obtained from reference TRBV29-1 and TRBJ2-5, is as follows: SAVISQKPSRDICQRGTSLTIQCQVDSQVTMMFWYRQQPGQSLTLIATANQGSEATYESGFVIDKFPISRPNLTFSTLTVSNMSPEDSSIYLCSVEGDRETQYFGPGTRLLVL.

V usage is TRBV2 and J usage is TRBJ1-1; tentatively, D is TRBD1 (6 bases). The CDR3 totals 12 residues. V lost 6 bases to trimming and J lost 8 bases, with 13 bases between them. The germline CDR1 and CDR2 sequences are SNHLY and FYNNEI. CDR3 in amino acids: CASSLLGAEAFF. The CDR3 DNA reads as TGTGCCAGCAGCCTATTGGGGGCGGAAGCTTTCTTT.

V usage is TRBV18 and J usage is TRBJ2-3; TRBD1 aligns across 9 bases. The CDR3 sequence is 14 residues long. With V trimmed by 2 bases and J by 6 bases, 3 bases remained unmatched. The germline V gene has CDR1 KGHSH and CDR2 LQKENI. CDR3 residues: CASSPGTGIDTQYF. CDR3 DNA sequence: TGTGCCAGCTCACCAGGGACAGGGATCGATACGCAGTATTTT.

This clone was counted a few times. The chain joins TRBV7-9 to TRBJ2-7, with 8 bases lining up with TRBD1. The CDR3 spans 14 residues. Germline trimming cut 5 bases from V and 5 bases from J; bases unmatched to any gene: 8. The germline gives CDR1 SEHNR, CDR2 FQNEAQ (reference sequence). CDR3 sequence reads: CASSLDREFDEQYF. CDR3 DNA: TGTGCCAGCAGCCTGGACAGGGAGTTCGACGAGCAGTACTTC.

V usage is TRBV5-1 and J usage is TRBJ2-1, with 9 positions matching TRBD2. The CDR3 runs to 15 residues. The V and J ends lost 2 bases and 9 bases, in that order; junction bases with no gene match: 9. Germline CDR1 and CDR2: SGHRS and YFSETQ. CDR3 nucleotides: TGCGCCAGCAGCTTCAGGGGGACTAGCAGTATTGAGCAGTTCTTC. This translates into CASSFRGTSSIEQFF.

This clone was detected only a few times. This chain connects TRBV18 to TRBJ1-5; no reliable D call. V gave up 5 bases and J gave up 0 bases, with 14 bases separating them. This CDR3 has 16 amino acids. Germline V gene data show CDR1 as KGHSH and CDR2 as LQKENI. As DNA, the CDR3 is TGTGCCAGCTCAGCCAGGAGAGCGGCTAGCAATCAGCCCCAGCATTTT. Residues: CASSARRAASNQPQHF. Complete variable domain (other parts from reference TRBV18 and TRBJ1-5): NAGVMQNPRHLVRRRGQEARLRCSPMKGHSHVYWYRQLPEEGLKFMVYLQKENIIDESGMPKERFSAEFPKEGPSILRIQQVVRGDSAAYFCASSARRAASNQPQHFGDGTRLSIL.

The CDR3 region has the DNA TGTGCCAGCTCACCTCAACACCAAGAGACCCAGTACTTC. Translation: CASSPQHQETQYF. V is TRBV18 and J is TRBJ2-5; D is unclear. Germline values: CDR1 KGHSH, CDR2 LQKENI. The V end was cut by 3 bases, the J end by 0 bases, with 5 bases between. The CDR3 is 13 residues long.

The chain employs TRBV19 and TRBJ1-5, with a possible D match to TRBD1 (5 bases). Trimming stripped 8 bases from V and 0 bases from J, with 20 bases between. CDR3 length: 17 residues. Germline V lookup: CDR1 LNHDA, CDR2 SQIVND (reference sequence). CDR3 sequence (DNA): TGTGCCAGTGAGTTGGGACGGTCAACTTATAGCAATCAGCCCCAGCATTTT. Protein: CASELGRSTYSNQPQHF.

The V and J genes are TRBV27 and TRBJ1-4; the D is unclear. The CDR3 runs 12 residues. Trimming pared 6 bases from V and 4 bases from J, leaving 6 bases between. Germline loops: CDR1 MNHEY, CDR2 SMNVEV (reference sequence). CDR3 sequence (DNA): TGTGCCAGCAGAAGAAATAATGAAAAACTGTTTTTT. The encoded protein is CASRRNNEKLFF.